This paragraph covers one TCR beta chain sequence. This sample was taken from a study of shared clonotypes between healthy human individuals. This CDR3 has 13 amino acids. V gave up 2 bases and J gave up 4 bases, with 8 bases separating them. Germline CDR1 and CDR2: SNHLY and FYNNEI. TCRdb keeps only in-frame clones here, not all; method: immunoSEQ multiplex PCR. Among about 330,000 clones listed, under 80% were seen once. Source material: memory CD4+ T cells sorted from blood. Noted subset: CD45RA-negative fraction. This receptor was taken from a man aged 30-40 years in good health. V usage is TRBV2 and J usage is TRBJ2-5; no definite D call. The CDR3 region has the DNA TGTGCCAGCAGTGAAATGCTTTCAGAGACCCAGTACTTC. Protein product: CASSEMLSETQYF.